The 27 T cell receptor beta chains presented below share a single source sample, sequenced in a study of cytomegalovirus exposure and HLA in healthy donors. The assay was immunoSEQ multiplex PCR, and TCRdb's table has in-frame clones only and misses some. In the table there are 150,000 to 200,000 clones, roughly 80% of which are singletons. The sequenced sample consisted of PBMCs. These receptors were collected from a man aged 30-40 years in good health and CMV-seropositive.

This clone was recorded only once. CDR3 DNA: TGTGCCAGCAGCTTACAACTTTATAGCACAGATACGCAGTATTTT. Protein product: CASSLQLYSTDTQYF. The chain employs TRBV7-6 and TRBJ2-3; D uncertain. Trimming stripped 2 bases from V and 0 bases from J, with 9 bases between. This CDR3 is built from 15 residues. Germline V gene data show CDR1 as SGHVS and CDR2 as FNYEAQ. Combining the CDR3 with reference TRBV7-6 and TRBJ2-3 gives the whole variable domain GAGVSQSPRYKVTKRGQDVALRCDPISGHVSLYWYRQALGQGPEFLTYFNYEAQQDKSGLPNDRFSAERPEGSISTLTIQRTEQRDSAMYRCASSLQLYSTDTQYFGPGTRLTVL.

The J gene is TRBJ2-1, the V gene TRBV7-9, with a tentative D call TRBD1 (5 bases). V dropped 3 bases and J dropped 12 bases, with 12 bases sitting between them. CDR1 is SEHNR, CDR2 FQNEAQ, per germline (reference sequence). CDR3 length equals 12 residues. CDR3 sequence reads: CASSFPNRGQFF. The CDR3 DNA sequence: TGTGCCAGCAGCTTCCCTAATAGGGGGCAGTTCTTC.

This chain uses TRBV6-5 with TRBJ1-1; tentatively, D is TRBD1 (5 bases). This CDR3 is built from 15 residues. The ends were cut back, 0 bases at V and 3 bases at J, with 11 bases in the middle. Germline V CDR1 and CDR2: MNHEY, SVGAGI. In DNA form, the CDR3 reads TGTGCCAGCAGTTACTCGTCGTCGGGGGACACTGAAGCTTTCTTT. Residues: CASSYSSSGDTEAFF.

The chain uses TRBV19 and TRBJ1-2; possible D gene TRBD1, 6 bases. From germline, CDR1 is LNHDA and CDR2 SQIVND (reference sequence). Trimming removed 7 bases at V and 2 bases at J, with 14 bases between. This CDR3 contains 14 residues. The CDR3 DNA sequence: TGTGCCAGTACCGGACAGCCTACAAACTATGGCTACACCTTC. Protein: CASTGQPTNYGYTF.

This clone was counted a single time. This chain joins TRBV9 and TRBJ2-7; 13 positions agree with TRBD2. V lost 0 bases to trimming and J lost 10 bases; unmatched junction nucleotides: 10. CDR3 length: 16 amino acids. The germline V gene has CDR1 SGDLS and CDR2 YYNGEE. The CDR3 is CASSVGPGLAGRAQYF. The CDR3 bases are TGTGCCAGCAGCGTAGGGCCGGGACTAGCGGGACGCGCCCAGTACTTC.

This chain uses TRBV11-2 with TRBJ1-1; TRBD1 matches 7 bases. V lost 0 bases and J lost 6; bases outside the gene matches: 7. In germline, CDR1 is SGHAT, CDR2 FQNNGV. The CDR3 extends over 15 amino acids. CDR3 region: CASSLDYGTVPEAFF. DNA of the CDR3: TGTGCCAGCAGCTTAGATTACGGGACAGTCCCTGAAGCTTTCTTT. The whole variable domain, remainder taken from reference TRBV11-2 and TRBJ1-1, is EAGVAQSPRYKIIEKRQSVAFWCNPISGHATLYWYQQILGQGPKLLIQFQNNGVVDDSQLPKDRFSAERLKGVDSTLKIQPAKLEDSAVYLCASSLDYGTVPEAFFGQGTRLTVV.

This chain's CDR3 is CASSLGRDPYNEQFF. Written as DNA, the CDR3 is TGTGCCAGCAGCTTAGGCAGGGATCCCTACAATGAGCAGTTCTTC. The chain combines TRBV11-3 with TRBJ2-1; tentatively, D is TRBD1 (5 bases). CDR3 size: 15 residues. Germline V gene sequence: CDR1 SGHNT, CDR2 YENEEA. V was pared by 1 base and J by 2 bases, with 9 bases between.

V is TRBV11-2 and J is TRBJ2-7; 7 nucleotides match TRBD1. The CDR3 is 15 residues long. The germline gives CDR1 SGHAT, CDR2 FQNNGV. J lost 7 bases, V lost 4 bases, and 13 bases had no gene match. The CDR3 nucleotides read TGTGCCAGCAGCTCCCGGACAGGAAGCCCCTGGGAGCAGTACTTC. This translates into CASSSRTGSPWEQYF. The full variable domain, in which reference TRBV11-2 and TRBJ2-7 provide the parts outside the CDR3, is EAGVAQSPRYKIIEKRQSVAFWCNPISGHATLYWYQQILGQGPKLLIQFQNNGVVDDSQLPKDRFSAERLKGVDSTLKIQPAKLEDSAVYLCASSSRTGSPWEQYFGPGTRLTVT.

The rearrangement joins TRBV10-3 to TRBJ2-3; TRBD2 agrees at 14 bases. V shed 4 bases, J shed 2 bases, and the junction held 2 bases outside the gene matches. The CDR3 sequence is 16 residues long. Germline CDR1 and CDR2: ENHRY and SYGVKD. CDR3 bases: TGTGCCATCAGTGGGACTAGCGGGGGGTCCACAGATACGCAGTATTTT. It yields the protein CAISGTSGGSTDTQYF.

The CDR3 DNA reads as TGTGCCAGCAGTATGCCCGGGACAACGAACACCGGGGAGCTGTTTTTT. This sequence encodes CASSMPGTTNTGELFF. The chain carries TRBV2 and TRBJ2-2, with D possibly TRBD1 on 6 matching bases. Germline V lookup: CDR1 SNHLY, CDR2 FYNNEI. V lost 5 bases, J lost 0 bases, and 13 bases lay in between. The CDR3 has 16 amino acids.

Only a few counts were recorded for this clone. The chain links TRBV7-2 to TRBJ2-2; D not certain. The CDR3 is made up of 15 amino acids. CDR1 and CDR2 from the germline V gene are SGHTA and FQGNSA. V was pared by 4 bases and J by 1 base, with 10 bases between. In nucleotides, the CDR3 is TGTGCCAGCAGCTCCCCCCCCAGGAACACCGGGGAGCTGTTTTTT. Its translation is CASSSPPRNTGELFF.

J is TRBJ1-5 and V is TRBV28, with 8 bases matching TRBD1. Germline CDR1 MDHEN, CDR2 SYDVKM. V lost 6 bases and J lost 5; bases outside the gene matches: 9. The CDR3 loop spans 15 amino acids. CDR3: CASRKQGGIDQPQHF. For the CDR3, the DNA is TGTGCCAGCAGGAAACAGGGGGGGATCGATCAGCCCCAGCATTTT.

J is TRBJ2-1 and V is TRBV11-3; D may be TRBD2 (5 bases). Trimming took off 5 bases at V and 8 bases at J, with 13 bases between the two ends. Germline CDR1 reads SGHNT; CDR2 reads YENEEA. The CDR3 sequence is 13 residues long. This chain's CDR3 is CASSTRSRDEQFF. CDR3 nucleotides: TGTGCCAGCAGCACCCGATCGAGGGATGAGCAGTTCTTC.

The chain combines TRBV28 with TRBJ1-2; a possible D gene is TRBD1 (5 bases). The germline gives CDR1 MDHEN, CDR2 SYDVKM. CDR3 size: 12 residues. V was clipped by 2 bases and J by 6 bases, with 7 bases between them. The CDR3 bases are TGTGCCAGCAGTTTAAGGGGCGATGGCTACACCTTC. Its translation is CASSLRGDGYTF.

The chain is built from TRBV18 and TRBJ1-1; 7 bases map to TRBD1. The J segment lost 1 base and the V segment lost 1 base, leaving 3 bases of the junction unmatched. This CDR3 comprises 15 residues. Looked up from germline, CDR1 is KGHSH and CDR2 is LQKENI. This CDR3 reads CASSPRQGGNTEAFF. In nucleotides, the CDR3 is TGTGCCAGCTCACCACGTCAGGGGGGGAACACTGAAGCTTTCTTT.

Only a few counts were recorded for this clone. The chain combines TRBV29-1 with TRBJ2-3, with TRBD1 matching over 8 bases. The CDR3 length is 12 residues. Germline assignment: CDR1 SQVTM and CDR2 ANQGSEA. Losses at the gene ends were 7 bases for V and 6 bases for J; bases not matched to a gene: 6. CDR3 DNA: TGCAGCGGGGCGAGACAGGGGGATACGCAGTATTTT. This gives the protein CSGARQGDTQYF.

The gene calls are TRBV7-9 and TRBJ2-7; D might be TRBD2 (7 bases). Germline V gene lookup returns CDR1 SEHNR and CDR2 FQNEAQ (reference sequence). V lost 3 bases, J lost 4 bases, and 19 bases lay in between. The CDR3 consists of 16 residues. CDR3 protein: CASSFAEGGGRYEQYF. The CDR3 bases are TGTGCCAGCAGCTTTGCGGAAGGGGGGGGCCGGTACGAGCAGTACTTC.

This clone came up once. The chain links TRBV27 to TRBJ2-1; TRBD2 is a possible D gene (6 bases). CDR1 MNHEY and CDR2 SMNVEV come from the germline V gene (reference sequence). The CDR3 sequence is 14 residues long. Trimming took 4 bases from V and 0 from J, leaving 7 bases between them. For the CDR3, the DNA is TGTGCCAGCAGTTACGGGAGCTCCTACAATGAGCAGTTCTTC. Protein: CASSYGSSYNEQFF.

The J gene is TRBJ2-7, the V gene TRBV5-6, with TRBD1 matching 8 bases. This CDR3 is 13 amino acids long. V trimming: 2 bases; J trimming: 6 bases; junction bases outside the gene matches: 4. Germline lookup yields CDR1 SGHDT and CDR2 YYEEEE. CDR3 protein: CASSFDRGGEQYF. The DNA of the CDR3 is TGTGCCAGCAGCTTCGACAGGGGTGGCGAGCAGTACTTC.

V and J are TRBV18 and TRBJ2-7, with TRBD2 as a possible D gene (5 bases). This CDR3 region has 13 residues. In germline, CDR1 is KGHSH, CDR2 LQKENI. V was clipped by 5 bases and J by 3 bases, with 11 bases between them. Here the CDR3 reads CASSTSGNYEQYF. CDR3 bases: TGTGCCAGCTCAACCTCGGGAAACTACGAGCAGTACTTC.

This clone was found once. This rearrangement joins TRBV5-1 to TRBJ2-3; weak D call: TRBD2 (6 bases). Germline CDR1 is SGHRS and CDR2 is YFSETQ. The CDR3 sequence is 16 residues long. V shed 4 bases and J shed 4 bases, with 19 bases lying between them. CDR3 protein: CASSPEVAGSSDTQYF. The DNA of the CDR3 is TGCGCCAGCAGCCCCGAGGTGGCGGGGTCGTCAGATACGCAGTATTTT.

The V gene is TRBV5-4, the J gene TRBJ1-1; D may be TRBD1 (6 bases). CDR1 is SGHNT and CDR2 is YYREEE in the germline V gene (reference sequence). The V end lost 0 bases, the J end lost 6 bases, and 18 bases lay between the germline ends. This CDR3 has 16 amino acids. The CDR3 DNA sequence: TGTGCCAGCAGCTTGGGGGGAGGGGGTAATCTCGCTGAAGCTTTCTTT. Amino acid sequence: CASSLGGGGNLAEAFF.

J is TRBJ1-5 and V is TRBV29-1; 7 bases map to TRBD1. CDR3 length: 12 residues. V lost 6 bases, J lost 3 bases, and 2 bases stayed unmatched. Germline-derived CDR1 and CDR2 are SQVTM and ANQGSEA. CDR3 amino acids: CSVGQPNQPQHF. DNA for the CDR3: TGCAGCGTGGGACAGCCCAATCAGCCCCAGCATTTT.

The chain links TRBV21-1 to TRBJ1-5; TRBD1 reflects the table's D call only, with no check against the DNA. TRBV21-1 is listed as a pseudogene. CDR3 length: 16 amino acids. CDR3 loop: CASSKALAVRNQPQHF. The CDR3 DNA is TGTGCCAGCAGCAAAGCGCTTGCAGTCCGCAATCAGCCCCAGCATTTT.

This sequence joins TRBV27 and TRBJ2-7; D is possibly TRBD2 (6 bases). The CDR3 spans 15 residues. Trimming removed 5 bases at V and 0 bases at J, with 14 bases between. From germline, CDR1 is MNHEY and CDR2 SMNVEV (reference sequence). The CDR3 coding sequence is TGTGCCAGCAGTCCCACCGGGACTCTCTCCTACGAGCAGTACTTC. This gives the protein CASSPTGTLSYEQYF.

J is TRBJ2-3 and V is TRBV10-3; 9 bases are a match to TRBD2. Germline V lookup: CDR1 ENHRY, CDR2 SYGVKD. V was clipped by 4 bases and J by 4 bases; unmatched bases: 6. There are 15 residues in the CDR3. As DNA, the CDR3 is TGTGCCATCAGTGGGGGTGGCGGGAGGGCAGATACGCAGTATTTT. This translates into CAISGGGGRADTQYF.

The CDR3 sequence: CASSSPGSGILGDTQYF. DNA for the CDR3: TGTGCCAGCAGTAGCCCCGGTAGCGGGATCCTTGGAGATACGCAGTATTTT. The rearrangement links TRBV28 to TRBJ2-3, with 8 bases identical to TRBD2. CDR1 is MDHEN, CDR2 SYDVKM, per germline. The CDR3 sequence is 17 residues long. Germline trimming cut 5 bases from V and 5 bases from J; bases unmatched to any gene: 15. Filled out from reference TRBV28 and TRBJ2-3, the complete variable domain reads DVKVTQSSRYLVKRTGEKVFLECVQDMDHENMFWYRQDPGLGLRLIYFSYDVKMKEKGDIPEGYSVSREKKERFSLILESASTNQTSMYLCASSSPGSGILGDTQYFGPGTRLTVL.